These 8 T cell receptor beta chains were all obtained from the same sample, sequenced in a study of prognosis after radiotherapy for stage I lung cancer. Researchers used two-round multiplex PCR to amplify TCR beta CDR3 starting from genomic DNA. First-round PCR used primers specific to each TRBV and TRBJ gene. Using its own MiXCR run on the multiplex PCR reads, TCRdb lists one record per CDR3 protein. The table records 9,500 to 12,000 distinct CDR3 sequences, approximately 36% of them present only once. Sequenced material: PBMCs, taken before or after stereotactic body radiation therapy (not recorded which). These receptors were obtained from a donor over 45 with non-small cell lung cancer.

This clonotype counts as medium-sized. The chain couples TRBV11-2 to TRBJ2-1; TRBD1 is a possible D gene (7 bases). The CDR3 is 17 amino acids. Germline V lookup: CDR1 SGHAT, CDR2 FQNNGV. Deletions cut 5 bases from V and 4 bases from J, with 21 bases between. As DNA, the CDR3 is TGTGCCAGCAGCCCCCCAGGGGGGACACAACGATACAATGAGCAGTTCTTC. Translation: CASSPPGGTQRYNEQFF.

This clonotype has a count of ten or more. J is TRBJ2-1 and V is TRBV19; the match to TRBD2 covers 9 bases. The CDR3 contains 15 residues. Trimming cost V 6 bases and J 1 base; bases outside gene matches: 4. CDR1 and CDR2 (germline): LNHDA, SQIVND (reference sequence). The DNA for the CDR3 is TGTGCCAGTAGGACGGGACTAGCATCCTACAATGAGCAGTTCTTC. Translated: CASRTGLASYNEQFF.

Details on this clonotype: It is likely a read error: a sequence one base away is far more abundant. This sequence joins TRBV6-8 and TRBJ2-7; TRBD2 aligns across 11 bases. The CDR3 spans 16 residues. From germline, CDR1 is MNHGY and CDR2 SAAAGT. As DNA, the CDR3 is TGTGCCAGAAGTTACTTACCTAGCGGGAGGAACTACGAGCAGTACTTC. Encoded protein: CARSYLPSGRNYEQYF.

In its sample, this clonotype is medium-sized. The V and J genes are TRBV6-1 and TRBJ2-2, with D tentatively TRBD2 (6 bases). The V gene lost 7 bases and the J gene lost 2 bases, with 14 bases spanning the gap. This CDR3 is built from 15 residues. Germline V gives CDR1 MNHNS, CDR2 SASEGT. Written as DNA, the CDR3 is TGTGCCAGCAAGGGCATTAGCGGAAACACCGGGGAGCTGTTTTTT. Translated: CASKGISGNTGELFF.

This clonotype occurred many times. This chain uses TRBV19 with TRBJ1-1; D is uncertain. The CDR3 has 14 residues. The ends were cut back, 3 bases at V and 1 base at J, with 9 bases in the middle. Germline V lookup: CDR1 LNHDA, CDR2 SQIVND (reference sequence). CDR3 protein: CASSIRSANTEAFF. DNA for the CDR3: TGTGCCAGTAGTATTAGGTCGGCGAACACTGAAGCTTTCTTT.

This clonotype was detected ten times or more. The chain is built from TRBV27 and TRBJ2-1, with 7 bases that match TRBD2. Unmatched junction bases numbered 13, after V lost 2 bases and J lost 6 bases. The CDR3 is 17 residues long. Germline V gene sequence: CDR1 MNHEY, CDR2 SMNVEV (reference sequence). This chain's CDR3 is CASSLVSWGGGFNEQFF. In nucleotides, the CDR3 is TGTGCCAGCAGTTTAGTTAGTTGGGGGGGGGGATTCAATGAGCAGTTCTTC.

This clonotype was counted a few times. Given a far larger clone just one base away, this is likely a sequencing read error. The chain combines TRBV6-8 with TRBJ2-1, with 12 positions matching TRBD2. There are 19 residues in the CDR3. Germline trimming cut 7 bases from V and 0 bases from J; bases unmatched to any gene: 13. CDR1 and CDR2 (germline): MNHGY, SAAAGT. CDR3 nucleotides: TGTGCCAGCACCACCCACGTACTAGCGGGGGGCCCCTCCTACAATGAGCAGTTCTTC. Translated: CASTTHVLAGGPSYNEQFF.

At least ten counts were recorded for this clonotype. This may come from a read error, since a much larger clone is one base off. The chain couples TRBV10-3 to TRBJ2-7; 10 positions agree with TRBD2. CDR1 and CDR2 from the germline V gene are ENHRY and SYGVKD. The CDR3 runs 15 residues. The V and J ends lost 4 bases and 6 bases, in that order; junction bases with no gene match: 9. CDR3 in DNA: TGTGCCATCAGTGGCGAGAGCGGGAGGGTTTGCGAGCAGTACTTC. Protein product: CAISGESGRVCEQYF.